The clone carrying this TCR beta chain came up once. Vbeta (60) and Jbeta (13) primers were used in the PCR. Here immunoSEQ multiplex PCR was the method, and the copy in TCRdb shows in-frame clones only, minus some. Counted here are about 110,000 clones, 79% occurring once; the ten biggest clones make up approximately 3%. These data originate in a study of cytomegalovirus exposure and HLA in healthy donors. The germline gives CDR1 GTSNPN, CDR2 SVGIG (reference sequence). This CDR3 has 14 residues. V was clipped by 8 bases and J by 0 bases, with 13 bases between them. Sequenced sample: PBMCs. The chain carries TRBV30 and TRBJ2-2; weak D call: TRBD2 (6 bases). The clonotype comes from a woman aged 40 to 50 in good health and CMV-seronegative. The CDR3 reads CAQSLATNTGELFF. The CDR3 DNA is TGTGCCCAATCACTAGCAACGAACACCGGGGAGCTGTTTTTT.